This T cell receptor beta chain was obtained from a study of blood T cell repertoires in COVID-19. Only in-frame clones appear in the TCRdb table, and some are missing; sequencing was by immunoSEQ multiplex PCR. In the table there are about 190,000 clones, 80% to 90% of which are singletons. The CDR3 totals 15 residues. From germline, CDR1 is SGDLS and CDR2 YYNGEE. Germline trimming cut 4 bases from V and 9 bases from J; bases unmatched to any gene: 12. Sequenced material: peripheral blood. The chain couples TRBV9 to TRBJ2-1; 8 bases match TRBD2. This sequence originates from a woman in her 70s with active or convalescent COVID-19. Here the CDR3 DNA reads TGTGCCAGCAGCCCCCCGGGACTAGTTATGGGTGAGCAGTTCTTC. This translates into CASSPPGLVMGEQFF.